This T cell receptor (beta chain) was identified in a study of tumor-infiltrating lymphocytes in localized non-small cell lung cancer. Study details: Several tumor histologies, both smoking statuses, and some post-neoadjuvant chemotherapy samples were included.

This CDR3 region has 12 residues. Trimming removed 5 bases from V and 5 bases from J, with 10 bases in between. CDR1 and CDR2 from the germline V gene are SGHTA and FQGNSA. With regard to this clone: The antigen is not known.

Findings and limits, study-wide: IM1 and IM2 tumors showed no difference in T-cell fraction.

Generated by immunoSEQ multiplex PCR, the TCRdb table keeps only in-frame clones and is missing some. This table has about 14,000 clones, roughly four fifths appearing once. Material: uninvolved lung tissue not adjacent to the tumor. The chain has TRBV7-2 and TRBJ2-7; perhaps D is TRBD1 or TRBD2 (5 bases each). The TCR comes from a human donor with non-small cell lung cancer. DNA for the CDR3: TGTGCCAGCAGCCCTCTGGGGGACGAGCAGTACTTC. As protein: CASSPLGDEQYF.